The clone carrying this TCR beta chain was counted many times. As for time point: patch test 1, 2 weeks after DPC sensitization. Noted treatment: therapeutic diphenylcyclopropenone sensitization with weekly scalp DPC. The library attached unique molecular identifiers to individual cDNA molecules. A single record per CDR3 protein comes from TCRdb applying MiXCR to the RACE reads. The sample yields 80,000 or so distinct CDR3 sequences, about 10% seen once. The germline CDR1 and CDR2 sequences are MNHNS and SASEGT. V lost 3 bases to trimming and J lost 0 bases, with 9 bases between them. This CDR3 region has 16 residues. This entry belongs to a study of human T cells and chemical hapten exposure. Across the whole study: The patch tests put 0.01% DPC on the skin of the upper back and were read 6 days later. Variation in per-sample TCR yields came mainly from small pooled library volume differences.

The sample was whole blood, taken in connection with sensitization to the hapten diphenylcyclopropenone (DPC). The sequence came from a woman between 45 and 60 years old with alopecia areata. Some clones in this sample may be carry-over from other donors' samples. The chain couples TRBV6-1 to TRBJ1-6; D ambiguous. In DNA form, the CDR3 reads TGTGCCAGCAGTGAGCAGTGGAGCTCCTATAATTCACCCCTCCACTTT. This encodes CASSEQWSSYNSPLHF.